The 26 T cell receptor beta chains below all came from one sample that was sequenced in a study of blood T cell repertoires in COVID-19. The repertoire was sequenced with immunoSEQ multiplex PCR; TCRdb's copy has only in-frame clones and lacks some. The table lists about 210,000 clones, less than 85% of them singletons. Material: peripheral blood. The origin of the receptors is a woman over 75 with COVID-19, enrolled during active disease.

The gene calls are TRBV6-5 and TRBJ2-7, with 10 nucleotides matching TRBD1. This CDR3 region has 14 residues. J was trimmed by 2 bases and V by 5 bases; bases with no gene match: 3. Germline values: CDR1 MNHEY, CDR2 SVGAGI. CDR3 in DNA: TGTGCCAGCAGTAGGGACAGGGGAGCCTACGAGCAGTACTTC. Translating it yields CASSRDRGAYEQYF.

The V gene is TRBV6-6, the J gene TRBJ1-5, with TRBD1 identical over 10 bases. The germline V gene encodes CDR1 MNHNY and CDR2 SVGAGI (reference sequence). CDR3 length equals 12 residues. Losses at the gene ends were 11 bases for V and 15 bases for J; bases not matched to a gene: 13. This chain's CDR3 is CASGTGEGRRHF. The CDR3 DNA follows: TGTGCCTCCGGGACAGGGGAGGGGAGAAGGCATTTT.

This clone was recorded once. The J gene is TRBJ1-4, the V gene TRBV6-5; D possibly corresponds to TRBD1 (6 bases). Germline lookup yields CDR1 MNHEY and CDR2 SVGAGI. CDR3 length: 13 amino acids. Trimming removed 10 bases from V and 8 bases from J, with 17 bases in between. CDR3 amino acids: CATGLGGGEKLFF. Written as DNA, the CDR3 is TGTGCCACGGGGCTGGGGGGGGGCGAAAAACTGTTTTTT.

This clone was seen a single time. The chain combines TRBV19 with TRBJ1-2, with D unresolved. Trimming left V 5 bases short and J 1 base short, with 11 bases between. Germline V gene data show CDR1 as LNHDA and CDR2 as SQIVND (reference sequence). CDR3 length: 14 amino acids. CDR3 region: CASSLGPSNYGYTF. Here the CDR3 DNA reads TGTGCCAGTAGTCTAGGACCTAGTAACTATGGCTACACCTTC.

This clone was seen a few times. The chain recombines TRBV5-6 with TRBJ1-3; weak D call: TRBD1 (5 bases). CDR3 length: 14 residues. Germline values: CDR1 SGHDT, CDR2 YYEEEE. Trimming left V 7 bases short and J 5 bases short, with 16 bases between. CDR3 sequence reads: CASFRGDARNTIYF. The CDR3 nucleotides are TGTGCCAGCTTTCGGGGGGACGCGAGAAACACCATATATTTT.

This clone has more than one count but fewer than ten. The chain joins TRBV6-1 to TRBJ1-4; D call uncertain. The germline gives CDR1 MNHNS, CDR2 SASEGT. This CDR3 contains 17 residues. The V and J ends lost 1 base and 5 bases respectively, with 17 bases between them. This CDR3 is CASSEGGRWASNEKLFF. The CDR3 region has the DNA TGTGCCAGCAGTGAAGGTGGTCGTTGGGCAAGCAATGAAAAACTGTTTTTT.

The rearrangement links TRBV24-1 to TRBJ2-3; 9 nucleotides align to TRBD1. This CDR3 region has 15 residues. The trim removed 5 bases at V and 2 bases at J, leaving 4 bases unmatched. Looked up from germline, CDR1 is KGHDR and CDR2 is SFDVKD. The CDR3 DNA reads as TGTGCCACCAGTGGGGACAGGGCATCCACAGATACGCAGTATTTT. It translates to CATSGDRASTDTQYF.

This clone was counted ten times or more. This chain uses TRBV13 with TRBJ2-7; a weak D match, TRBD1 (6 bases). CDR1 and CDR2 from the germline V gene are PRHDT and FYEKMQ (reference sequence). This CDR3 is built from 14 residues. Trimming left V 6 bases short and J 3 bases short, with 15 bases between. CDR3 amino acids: CASRPSYRVYEQYF. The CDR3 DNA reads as TGTGCCAGCAGGCCTAGCTACAGGGTCTACGAGCAGTACTTC.

CDR3 coding DNA: TGTGCCAGCAGCCAAGAATTTAAGAGGAACACTGAAGCTTTCTTT. Translated: CASSQEFKRNTEAFF. This chain uses TRBV14 with TRBJ1-1; D call uncertain. Germline-derived CDR1 and CDR2 are SGHDN and FVKESK. The CDR3 is 15 amino acids. The V end lost 0 bases, the J end lost 1 base, and 9 bases lay between the germline ends.

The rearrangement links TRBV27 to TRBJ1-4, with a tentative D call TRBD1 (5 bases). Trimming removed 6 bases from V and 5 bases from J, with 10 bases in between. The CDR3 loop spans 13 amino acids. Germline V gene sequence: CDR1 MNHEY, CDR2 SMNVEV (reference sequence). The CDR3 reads CASSRQINEKLFF. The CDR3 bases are TGTGCCAGCAGCCGACAGATCAATGAAAAACTGTTTTTT.

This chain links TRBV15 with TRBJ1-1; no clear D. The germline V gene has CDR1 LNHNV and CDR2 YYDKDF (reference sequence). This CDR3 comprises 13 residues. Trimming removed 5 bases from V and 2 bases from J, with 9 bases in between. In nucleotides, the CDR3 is TGTGCCACCAGCGGCACCATAAACACTGAAGCTTTCTTT. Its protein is CATSGTINTEAFF.

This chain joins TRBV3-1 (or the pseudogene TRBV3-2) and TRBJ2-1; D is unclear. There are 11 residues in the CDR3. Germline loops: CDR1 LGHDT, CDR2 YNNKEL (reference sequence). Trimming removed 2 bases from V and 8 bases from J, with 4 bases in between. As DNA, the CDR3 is TGTGCCAGCAGCCAATATGATGAGCAGTTCTTC. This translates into CASSQYDEQFF.

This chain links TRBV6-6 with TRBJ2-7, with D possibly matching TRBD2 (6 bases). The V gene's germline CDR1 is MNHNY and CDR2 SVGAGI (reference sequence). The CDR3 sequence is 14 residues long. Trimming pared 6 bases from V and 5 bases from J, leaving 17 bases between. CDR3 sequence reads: CASSPPGGFDEQYF. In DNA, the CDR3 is TGTGCCAGCAGCCCACCCGGGGGATTCGACGAGCAGTACTTC.

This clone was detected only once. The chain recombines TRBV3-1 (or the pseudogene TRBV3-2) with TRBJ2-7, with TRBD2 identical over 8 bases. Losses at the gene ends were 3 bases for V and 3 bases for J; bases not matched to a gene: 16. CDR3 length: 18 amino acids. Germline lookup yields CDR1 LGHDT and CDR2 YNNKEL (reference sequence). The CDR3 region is CASSQVYLSAGALYEQYF. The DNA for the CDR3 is TGTGCCAGCAGCCAGGTATACCTCTCAGCGGGGGCCCTCTACGAGCAGTACTTC.

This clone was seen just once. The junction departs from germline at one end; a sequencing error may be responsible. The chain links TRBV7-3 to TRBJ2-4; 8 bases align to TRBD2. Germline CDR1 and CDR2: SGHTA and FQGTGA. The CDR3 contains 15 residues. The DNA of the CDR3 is TGTGCCAGCAGCCTAACCACTAGCGGCGAAAACATTCAGTACTTC. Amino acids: CASSLTTSGENIQYF.

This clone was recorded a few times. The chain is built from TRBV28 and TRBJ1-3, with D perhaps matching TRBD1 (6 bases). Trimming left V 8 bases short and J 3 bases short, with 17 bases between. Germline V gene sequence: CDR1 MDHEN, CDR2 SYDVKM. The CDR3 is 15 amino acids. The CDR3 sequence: CASREGVGYGNTIYF. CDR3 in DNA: TGTGCCAGCCGGGAGGGGGTAGGTTATGGAAACACCATATATTTT.

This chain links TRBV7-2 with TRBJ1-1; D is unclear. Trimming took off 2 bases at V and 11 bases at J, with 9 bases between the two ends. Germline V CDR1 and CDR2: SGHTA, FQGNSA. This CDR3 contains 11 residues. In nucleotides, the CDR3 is TGTGCCAGCAGCTTACTGGGAGAGGCTTTCTTT. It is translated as CASSLLGEAFF.

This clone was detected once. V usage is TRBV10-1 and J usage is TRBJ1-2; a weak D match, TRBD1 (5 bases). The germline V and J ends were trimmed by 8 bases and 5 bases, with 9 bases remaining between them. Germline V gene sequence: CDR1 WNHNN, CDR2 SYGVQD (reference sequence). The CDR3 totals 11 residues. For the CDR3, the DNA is TGCGCCAGCCGGGGGATATATGGCTACACCTTC. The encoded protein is CASRGIYGYTF.

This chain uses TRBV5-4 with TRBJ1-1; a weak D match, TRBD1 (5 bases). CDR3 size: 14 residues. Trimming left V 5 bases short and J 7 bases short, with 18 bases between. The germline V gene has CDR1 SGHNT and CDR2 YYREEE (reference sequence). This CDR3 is CASRIQGSYSEAFF. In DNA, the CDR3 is TGTGCCAGCAGGATCCAGGGTTCGTATAGTGAAGCTTTCTTT.

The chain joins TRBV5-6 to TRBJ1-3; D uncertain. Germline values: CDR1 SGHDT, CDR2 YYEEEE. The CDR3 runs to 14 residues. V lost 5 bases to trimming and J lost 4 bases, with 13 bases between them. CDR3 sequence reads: CASSLRQSGNTIYF. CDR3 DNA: TGTGCCAGCAGTCTAAGACAAAGCGGAAACACCATATATTTT. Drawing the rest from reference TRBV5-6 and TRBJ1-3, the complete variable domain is DAGVTQSPTHLIKTRGQQVTLRCSPKSGHDTVSWYQQALGQGPQFIFQYYEEEERQRGNFPDRFSGHQFPNYSSELNVNALLLGDSALYLCASSLRQSGNTIYFGEGSWLTVV.

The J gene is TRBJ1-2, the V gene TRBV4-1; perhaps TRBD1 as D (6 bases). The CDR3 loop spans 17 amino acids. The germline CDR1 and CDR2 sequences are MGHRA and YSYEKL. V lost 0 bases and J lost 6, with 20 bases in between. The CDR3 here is CASSQDRVFRGSDGYTF. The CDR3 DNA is TGCGCCAGCAGCCAAGATAGAGTTTTCAGGGGATCCGATGGCTACACCTTC.

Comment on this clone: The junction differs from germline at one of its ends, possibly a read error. The DNA for the CDR3 is TGTGCCAGCAGCTCCGGGGGAGGCCTTGCCTTC. Translated: CASSSGGGLAF. The chain employs TRBV7-9 and TRBJ1-2; D is possibly TRBD1 (5 bases). Looked up from germline, CDR1 is SEHNR and CDR2 is FQNEAQ (reference sequence). This CDR3 has 11 residues.

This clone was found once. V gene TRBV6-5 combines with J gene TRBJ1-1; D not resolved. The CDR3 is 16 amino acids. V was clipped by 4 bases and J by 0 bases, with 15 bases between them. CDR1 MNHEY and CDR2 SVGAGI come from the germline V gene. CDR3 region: CASSLASPGLNTEAFF. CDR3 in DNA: TGTGCCAGCAGTTTGGCATCGCCTGGGCTGAACACTGAAGCTTTCTTT.

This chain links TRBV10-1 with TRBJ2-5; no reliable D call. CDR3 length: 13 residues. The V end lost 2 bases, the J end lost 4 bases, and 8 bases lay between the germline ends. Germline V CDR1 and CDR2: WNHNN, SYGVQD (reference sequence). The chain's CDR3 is CASSEDSRETQYF. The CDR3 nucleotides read TGCGCCAGCAGTGAGGACTCGAGAGAGACCCAGTACTTC.

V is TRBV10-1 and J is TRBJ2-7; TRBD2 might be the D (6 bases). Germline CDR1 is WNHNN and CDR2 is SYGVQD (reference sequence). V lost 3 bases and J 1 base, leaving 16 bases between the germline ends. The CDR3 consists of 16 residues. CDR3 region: CASSDPPGLKSYEQYF. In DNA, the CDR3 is TGCGCCAGCAGTGACCCTCCGGGACTTAAGTCCTACGAGCAGTACTTC.

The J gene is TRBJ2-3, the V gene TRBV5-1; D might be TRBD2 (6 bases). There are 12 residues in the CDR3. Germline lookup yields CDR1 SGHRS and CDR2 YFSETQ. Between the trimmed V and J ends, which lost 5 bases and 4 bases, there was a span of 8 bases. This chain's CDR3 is CASRTGADTQYF. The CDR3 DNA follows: TGCGCCAGCAGAACGGGGGCAGATACGCAGTATTTT.